The next 20 T cell receptor beta chains were all read from a single sample in a study of CD8+ T cells in alopecia areata. The treatment was: oral pan-JAK inhibitor, 5-10 mg twice daily. RNA was isolated and reverse transcribed to cDNA, the sequencing template. Some clones are missing from TCRdb's copy, which holds only in-frame ones; the method was immunoSEQ multiplex PCR. The sample gives about 130,000 clones, roughly 54% of which show up once; about a sixth is in the top ten. This material consisted of CD8+ T cells sorted from blood, taken at week 4, from a patient treated with tofacitinib. These receptors were taken from a human donor with alopecia areata.

This clone was detected only a few times. The chain joins TRBV7-9 to TRBJ1-5, with D perhaps TRBD1 (5 bases). The CDR3 contains 16 residues. V was shortened by 0 bases and J by 4 bases, with 13 bases between the two germline ends. Germline V lookup: CDR1 SEHNR, CDR2 FQNEAQ (reference sequence). CDR3 region: CASSLAVRGGNQPQHF. As DNA, the CDR3 is TGTGCCAGCAGCTTAGCGGTTCGGGGCGGGAATCAGCCCCAGCATTTT.

The sample holds a few counts of this clone. V gene TRBV5-6 combines with J gene TRBJ2-4, with TRBD1 matching 7 bases. Germline V gene data show CDR1 as SGHDT and CDR2 as YYEEEE. With 5 bases clipped from V and 1 base from J, the junction kept 9 bases outside the gene matches. This CDR3 is built from 16 residues. Written as DNA, the CDR3 is TGTGCCAGCAGTTATATGACAGGGATCGCCAAAAACATTCAGTACTTC. It yields the protein CASSYMTGIAKNIQYF. Drawing the rest from reference TRBV5-6 and TRBJ2-4, the complete variable domain is DAGVTQSPTHLIKTRGQQVTLRCSPKSGHDTVSWYQQALGQGPQFIFQYYEEEERQRGNFPDRFSGHQFPNYSSELNVNALLLGDSALYLCASSYMTGIAKNIQYFGAGTRLSVL.

The chain couples TRBV9 to TRBJ2-5, with TRBD1 matching over 8 bases. The CDR3 is 16 residues long. Trimming at V came to 4 bases and at J to 3 bases, leaving 11 bases not matched to a gene. Germline assignment: CDR1 SGDLS and CDR2 YYNGEE. CDR3 nucleotides: TGTGCCAGCAGCCCGAGGGTGTCAGGGGGCAAAGAGACCCAGTACTTC. It is translated as CASSPRVSGGKETQYF.

The CDR3 DNA sequence: TGTGCCAGCAGCGTAGGAGCGACGAGGGTGCGCGAGACCCAGTACTTC. Translation: CASSVGATRVRETQYF. The chain is built from TRBV9 and TRBJ2-5; perhaps TRBD2 as D (5 bases). The CDR3 covers 16 residues. Germline loops: CDR1 SGDLS, CDR2 YYNGEE. V lost 0 bases and J 5 bases, leaving 17 bases between the germline ends. The whole variable domain, filled in from reference TRBV9 and TRBJ2-5, reads DSGVTQTPKHLITATGQRVTLRCSPRSGDLSVYWYQQSLDQGLQFLIQYYNGEERAKGNILERFSAQQFPDLHSELNLSSLELGDSALYFCASSVGATRVRETQYFGPGTRLLVL.

The V call is TRBV4-2, the J call TRBJ2-7; 9 bases line up with TRBD1. CDR3 size: 14 residues. CDR1 is LGHNA and CDR2 is YNFKEQ in the germline V gene. V lost 2 bases and J lost 6; bases outside the gene matches: 5. In DNA form, the CDR3 reads TGTGCCAGCAGCCAACCGGGACAGGGTGGCGAGCAGTACTTC. It specifies CASSQPGQGGEQYF.

The rearrangement uses TRBV4-1 and TRBJ2-1; D is unresolved. CDR1 is MGHRA and CDR2 is YSYEKL in the germline V gene. V shed 0 bases and J shed 8 bases, with 14 bases lying between them. CDR3 length: 15 amino acids. CDR3 bases: TGCGCCAGCAGCCAAGACGGCAGGTGGGAACATGAGCAGTTCTTC. This sequence encodes CASSQDGRWEHEQFF.

The CDR3 here is CASSPRTGEYGYTF. The CDR3 coding sequence is TGTGCCAGCAGCCCTCGGACAGGGGAATATGGCTACACCTTC. The chain uses TRBV9 and TRBJ1-2; 9 bases line up with TRBD1. The germline V gene has CDR1 SGDLS and CDR2 YYNGEE. With V trimmed by 4 bases and J by 5 bases, 6 bases remained unmatched. The CDR3 length is 14 residues. Together with reference TRBV9 and TRBJ1-2, the CDR3 gives the full variable domain: DSGVTQTPKHLITATGQRVTLRCSPRSGDLSVYWYQQSLDQGLQFLIQYYNGEERAKGNILERFSAQQFPDLHSELNLSSLELGDSALYFCASSPRTGEYGYTFGSGTRLTVV.

V is TRBV6-5 and J is TRBJ2-7; 7 nucleotides line up with TRBD1. The germline gives CDR1 MNHEY, CDR2 SVGAGI. The CDR3 extends over 16 amino acids. The J segment lost 3 bases and the V segment lost 0 bases, leaving 8 bases of the junction unmatched. As DNA, the CDR3 is TGTGCCAGCAGTTACTCGATAGGGACAGACCTCTACGAGCAGTACTTC. This translates into CASSYSIGTDLYEQYF.

V gene TRBV25-1 combines with J gene TRBJ2-3; 8 nucleotides match TRBD1. V was pared by 2 bases and J by 1 base, with 5 bases of the junction left unmatched. Germline CDR1 MGHDK, CDR2 SYGVNS. This CDR3 spans 16 amino acids. The CDR3 spells CASSELDREGTDTQYF. CDR3 in DNA: TGTGCCAGCAGTGAACTGGACAGGGAGGGCACAGATACGCAGTATTTT. Full variable domain (outside the CDR3, taken from reference TRBV25-1 and TRBJ2-3): EADIYQTPRYLVIGTGKKITLECSQTMGHDKMYWYQQDPGMELHLIHYSYGVNSTEKGDLSSESTVSRIRTEHFPLTLESARPSHTSQYLCASSELDREGTDTQYFGPGTRLTVL.

V gene TRBV7-8 combines with J gene TRBJ2-7, with 7 bases aligning to TRBD1. There are 14 residues in the CDR3. Germline V gene lookup returns CDR1 SGHVS and CDR2 FQNEAQ. V gave up 1 base and J gave up 2 bases; unmatched junction bases: 2. Written as DNA, the CDR3 is TGTGCCAGCAGCTTAGTTGGGACAGCCTACGAGCAGTACTTC. Translating it yields CASSLVGTAYEQYF.

The V and J genes are TRBV13 and TRBJ2-3; 7 bases fit TRBD1. CDR1 and CDR2 (germline): PRHDT, FYEKMQ (reference sequence). The junction had 8 bases not matched to a gene; V was cut back by 5 bases and J by 3 bases. This CDR3 is 15 amino acids long. CDR3 DNA sequence: TGTGCCAGCAGCCCAACGGGACAGACTACAGATACGCAGTATTTT. Protein product: CASSPTGQTTDTQYF. The complete variable domain, with remaining parts taken from reference TRBV13 and TRBJ2-3, reads AAGVIQSPRHLIKEKRETATLKCYPIPRHDTVYWYQQGPGQDPQFLISFYEKMQSDKGSIPDRFSAQQFSDYHSELNMSSLELGDSALYFCASSPTGQTTDTQYFGPGTRLTVL.

Worth noting for this clone: At one end, the junction sequence differs from germline, possibly due to a read error. CDR3 amino acids: CASGFAEAAEQYF. The CDR3 nucleotides are TGTGCCAGCGGCTTTGCCGAGGCCGCCGAGCAGTACTTC. V is TRBV7-9 and J is TRBJ2-5; D call uncertain. The DNA matches TRBJ2-7 better at its end, which makes the J call doubtful. Per the germline V gene, CDR1 is SEHNR and CDR2 is FQNEAQ (reference sequence). The length of the CDR3 is 13 residues.

The gene calls are TRBV6-6 and TRBJ1-2; D gene unclear. CDR1 is MNHNY, CDR2 SVGAGI, per germline (reference sequence). V lost 4 bases and J lost 10, with 10 bases in between. The CDR3 covers 11 residues. The DNA of the CDR3 is TGTGCCAGCAGTTCGACATTGGCCTACACCTTC. It encodes CASSSTLAYTF.

This clone was detected only a few times. The chain recombines TRBV25-1 with TRBJ1-2; D is possibly TRBD1 (5 bases). The V gene lost 1 base and the J gene lost 8 bases, with 14 bases spanning the gap. Per the germline V gene, CDR1 is MGHDK and CDR2 is SYGVNS. This CDR3 comprises 14 residues. This chain's CDR3 is CASSESEGWRGYTF. In DNA, the CDR3 is TGTGCCAGCAGTGAATCGGAGGGGTGGCGAGGCTACACCTTC.

The chain uses TRBV30 and TRBJ1-1; unclear D gene. Germline loops: CDR1 GTSNPN, CDR2 SVGIG (reference sequence). The CDR3 is made up of 14 amino acids. V lost 0 bases, J lost 1 base, and 9 bases lay in between. CDR3 nucleotides: TGTGCCTGGAGTGTAGTACAGTGGAACACTGAAGCTTTCTTT. Amino acid sequence: CAWSVVQWNTEAFF.

The J gene is TRBJ1-6, the V gene TRBV7-6; D remains unclear. CDR3 size: 16 residues. Trimming shortened V by 2 bases and J by 0 bases, and 8 bases separated the two germline ends. Germline V CDR1 and CDR2: SGHVS, FNYEAQ. The CDR3, as DNA: TGTGCCAGCAGCTTACTTGGGAGCTCCTATAATTCACCCCTCCACTTT. Amino acid sequence: CASSLLGSSYNSPLHF.

This clone was seen a few times. The V gene is TRBV30, the J gene TRBJ1-5, with a possible D match to TRBD1 (5 bases). Germline assignment: CDR1 GTSNPN and CDR2 SVGIG (reference sequence). V dropped 2 bases and J dropped 7 bases, with 12 bases sitting between them. The CDR3 is 13 residues long. CDR3 loop: CAWSQVGEQPQHF. DNA for the CDR3: TGTGCCTGGAGTCAGGTGGGGGAGCAGCCCCAGCATTTT.

This clone was observed a few times. In nucleotides, the CDR3 is TGTGCCATCAGTGAGATGGGACAGGGCTACACCGGGGAGCTGTTTTTT. This encodes CAISEMGQGYTGELFF. This sequence joins TRBV10-3 and TRBJ2-2; 9 bases map to TRBD1. Germline V lookup: CDR1 ENHRY, CDR2 SYGVKD. The CDR3 is 16 residues long. V trimming: 2 bases; J trimming: 3 bases; junction bases outside the gene matches: 4.

This clone was seen once. One end of the junction fails to match germline, which may point to a read error. This chain connects TRBV6-5 to TRBJ1-2, with 8 bases lining up with TRBD1. Germline V gene data show CDR1 as MNHEY and CDR2 as SVGAGI. The CDR3 consists of 12 residues. The CDR3 protein is CASRGLGYGYTF. The CDR3 DNA reads as TGTGCTAGCAGGGGGCTTGGCTATGGCTACACCTTC.

The chain carries TRBV30 and TRBJ1-2; D gene uncertain. V was clipped by 4 bases and J by 4 bases, with 13 bases between them. CDR1 GTSNPN and CDR2 SVGIG come from the germline V gene (reference sequence). This CDR3 is 13 amino acids long. The CDR3 protein is CAWNSGQVYGYTF. As DNA, the CDR3 is TGTGCCTGGAATAGCGGGCAGGTCTATGGCTACACCTTC.